This is a list of T cell receptor beta chains from one sample in a study of blood T cell repertoires in COVID-19. Data came from immunoSEQ multiplex PCR; TCRdb stores just in-frame clones and leaves some out. Seen here are around 250,000 clones, 85% observed once, and the top ten hold approximately 9.6%. Sequences were obtained from PBMCs or T cells enriched from blood (not recorded which). The origin of the receptors is a woman aged 50 to 65 with acute COVID-19. Both conserved end residues are part of each CDR3. A D gene is named only where the DNA matches it firmly. Where a row states a size, it is once, few, many or the class of an expanded clone; other rows omit it.

CDR3 protein: CASSWGRGQAFF
CDR3 DNA: TGTGCCAGCAGCTGGGGAAGGGGGCAAGCTTTCTTT
D gene: TRBD1
clone size: few
V gene: TRBV5-4
J gene: TRBJ1-1

CDR3 protein: CASSPDGQGLQPQHF
CDR3 DNA: TGTGCCAGCTCACCCGACGGACAGGGTTTACAGCCCCAGCATTTT
D gene: TRBD1
clone size: -
V gene: TRBV18
J gene: TRBJ1-5

CDR3 protein: CATSRDLAATSGGLTYEQYF
CDR3 DNA: TGTGCCACCAGCAGAGATCTGGCCGCGACTAGCGGGGGTCTTACCTACGAGCAGTACTTC
D gene: TRBD2
clone size: once
V gene: TRBV15
J gene: TRBJ2-7

CDR3 protein: CASSLKQGMGAFF
CDR3 DNA: TGTGCCAGCAGCTTAAAACAGGGTATGGGTGCTTTCTTT
D gene: -
clone size: -
V gene: TRBV7-8
J gene: TRBJ1-1

CDR3 protein: CAWSSGRTEAFF
CDR3 DNA: TGTGCCTGGAGTTCAGGTCGTACTGAAGCTTTCTTT
D gene: -
clone size: -
V gene: TRBV30
J gene: TRBJ1-1

CDR3 protein: CASSLTRTEAFF
CDR3 DNA: TGTGCCAGCAGCTTAACGAGAACTGAAGCTTTCTTT
D gene: -
clone size: -
V gene: TRBV7-2
J gene: TRBJ1-1

CDR3 protein: CASSLERGPYNEQFF
CDR3 DNA: TGTGCCAGCAGCTTGGAGCGGGGGCCGTACAATGAGCAGTTCTTC
D gene: TRBD2
clone size: -
V gene: TRBV5-4
J gene: TRBJ2-1

CDR3 protein: CASSSGILSNQPQHF
CDR3 DNA: TGTGCCAGCAGCTCGGGTATTTTGAGCAATCAGCCCCAGCATTTT
D gene: -
clone size: -
V gene: TRBV7-2
J gene: TRBJ1-5

CDR3 protein: CASSDSGGGQPQHF
CDR3 DNA: TGTGCCAGCAGTGACTCAGGGGGCGGGCAGCCCCAGCATTTT
D gene: TRBD1
clone size: -
V gene: TRBV6-5
J gene: TRBJ1-5

CDR3 protein: CASSQGQYRQYGYTF
CDR3 DNA: TGTGCCAGCTCACAGGGACAGTACCGACAGTATGGCTACACCTTC
D gene: TRBD1
clone size: -
V gene: TRBV18
J gene: TRBJ1-2

CDR3 protein: CASRAGGGTGELFF
CDR3 DNA: TGTGCCAGTAGAGCAGGGGGCGGCACCGGGGAGCTGTTTTTT
D gene: TRBD1
clone size: -
V gene: TRBV19
J gene: TRBJ2-2

CDR3 protein: CASSSEGATVEQYF
CDR3 DNA: TGTGCCAGCAGCTCCGAGGGGGCCACTGTCGAGCAGTACTTC
D gene: TRBD1
clone size: -
V gene: TRBV7-9
J gene: TRBJ2-7

CDR3 protein: CASSRTDEAFF
CDR3 DNA: TGTGCCAGCAGCCGAACAGATGAAGCTTTCTTT
D gene: -
clone size: -
V gene: TRBV3-1/TRBV3-2
J gene: TRBJ1-1

CDR3 protein: CATQMTVNYGYTF
CDR3 DNA: TGTGCCACGCAAATGACAGTAAACTATGGCTACACCTTC
D gene: -
clone size: -
V gene: TRBV19
J gene: TRBJ1-2

CDR3 protein: CASRVLQGAGTEAFF
CDR3 DNA: TGTGCCAGTAGGGTCCTACAGGGGGCCGGGACTGAAGCTTTCTTT
D gene: TRBD1
clone size: once
V gene: TRBV19
J gene: TRBJ1-1

CDR3 protein: CATRAGLSYEQYF
CDR3 DNA: TGTGCCACCAGGGCAGGGCTATCCTACGAGCAGTACTTC
D gene: -
clone size: -
V gene: TRBV27
J gene: TRBJ2-7

CDR3 protein: CSASLLETQYF
CDR3 DNA: TGCAGTGCTAGTTTATTAGAGACCCAGTACTTC
D gene: -
clone size: -
V gene: TRBV20-1
J gene: TRBJ2-5

CDR3 protein: CASSSTGGTNEKLFF
CDR3 DNA: TGTGCCAGCAGCTCGACAGGGGGCACTAATGAAAAACTGTTTTTT
D gene: TRBD1
clone size: -
V gene: TRBV7-2
J gene: TRBJ1-4

CDR3 protein: CASSPGTGISYEQYF
CDR3 DNA: TGCGCCAGCAGCCCTGGGACAGGAATATCCTACGAGCAGTACTTC
D gene: TRBD1
clone size: -
V gene: TRBV5-1
J gene: TRBJ2-7

CDR3 protein: CASSLSGGGQFF
CDR3 DNA: TGTGCCAGCAGTTTATCTGGGGGCGGGCAGTTCTTC
D gene: -
clone size: once
V gene: TRBV12-3/TRBV12-4
J gene: TRBJ2-1

CDR3 protein: CASRDRYQETQYF
CDR3 DNA: TGTGCCAGCCGAGACAGGTACCAAGAGACCCAGTACTTC
D gene: -
clone size: -
V gene: TRBV12-3/TRBV12-4
J gene: TRBJ2-5

CDR3 protein: CASSSGLAGGNEQYF
CDR3 DNA: TGTGCCAGCAGTTCCGGACTAGCGGGGGGGAACGAGCAGTACTTC
D gene: TRBD2
clone size: -
V gene: TRBV28
J gene: TRBJ2-7

CDR3 protein: CASSQEGRGGWTDTQYF
CDR3 DNA: TGTGCCAGCAGCCAAGAAGGGCGGGGGGGCTGGACAGATACGCAGTATTTT
D gene: TRBD2
clone size: -
V gene: TRBV3-1/TRBV3-2
J gene: TRBJ2-3

CDR3 protein: CASSQDWQGRVDTQYF
CDR3 DNA: TGTGCCAGCAGCCAAGATTGGCAGGGTAGGGTGGATACGCAGTATTTT
D gene: -
clone size: -
V gene: TRBV4-2
J gene: TRBJ2-3

CDR3 protein: CASSEGQGFGYTF
CDR3 DNA: TGTGCCAGCAGTGAAGGGCAGGGCTTTGGCTACACCTTC
D gene: -
clone size: -
V gene: TRBV2
J gene: TRBJ1-2

CDR3 protein: CASSPPVGRDYGYTF
CDR3 DNA: TGTGCCAGCTCACCACCGGTTGGCCGGGACTATGGCTACACCTTC
D gene: -
clone size: few
V gene: TRBV18
J gene: TRBJ1-2

CDR3 protein: CASGDRGRTEAFF
CDR3 DNA: TGTGCCAGTGGGGACAGGGGCAGGACTGAAGCTTTCTTT
D gene: TRBD1
clone size: -
V gene: TRBV6-5
J gene: TRBJ1-1

CDR3 protein: CASSYRQGAGVYEQYF
CDR3 DNA: TGTGCCAGCAGCTACCGACAGGGGGCGGGTGTTTACGAGCAGTACTTC
D gene: TRBD1
clone size: -
V gene: TRBV7-9
J gene: TRBJ2-7

CDR3 protein: CASRRTGYGYTF
CDR3 DNA: TGTGCCAGCAGGCGGACTGGCTATGGCTACACCTTC
D gene: -
clone size: -
V gene: TRBV12-3/TRBV12-4
J gene: TRBJ1-2

CDR3 protein: CASYYRDRAPSGETQYF
CDR3 DNA: TGTGCCTCCTACTACCGGGACAGGGCGCCTTCGGGAGAGACCCAGTACTTC
D gene: TRBD1
clone size: -
V gene: TRBV30
J gene: TRBJ2-5

CDR3 protein: CASSVGGGGETQYF
CDR3 DNA: TGTGCCAGCAGTGTCGGCGGGGGCGGGGAGACCCAGTACTTC
D gene: -
clone size: -
V gene: TRBV2
J gene: TRBJ2-5

CDR3 protein: CASSVGGSFLAKNIQYF
CDR3 DNA: TGTGCCAGCAGCGTAGGAGGGTCCTTCCTAGCCAAAAACATTCAGTACTTC
D gene: -
clone size: -
V gene: TRBV9
J gene: TRBJ2-4

CDR3 protein: CASTAGGRTDTQYF
CDR3 DNA: TGCGCCAGCACCGCGGGGGGGCGCACAGATACGCAGTATTTT
D gene: TRBD2
clone size: once
V gene: TRBV5-1
J gene: TRBJ2-3

CDR3 protein: CASSQGVVPNYGYTF
CDR3 DNA: TGCGCCAGCAGCCAGGGCGTGGTCCCCAACTATGGCTACACCTTC
D gene: -
clone size: once
V gene: TRBV4-3
J gene: TRBJ1-2

CDR3 protein: CATGGQPQHF
CDR3 DNA: TGTGCCACCGGGGGGCAGCCCCAGCATTTT
D gene: -
clone size: -
V gene: TRBV19
J gene: TRBJ1-5

CDR3 protein: CASSLSTGGYGYTF
CDR3 DNA: TGTGCCAGCAGCTTATCTACAGGGGGCTATGGCTACACCTTC
D gene: TRBD1
clone size: few
V gene: TRBV7-2
J gene: TRBJ1-2

CDR3 protein: CASSLAGRQGGYEQYF
CDR3 DNA: TGTGCCAGCAGCTTGGCCGGGAGACAGGGTGGATACGAGCAGTACTTC
D gene: -
clone size: -
V gene: TRBV5-4
J gene: TRBJ2-7

CDR3 protein: CASSPAGLYSGNTIYF
CDR3 DNA: TGTGCCAGCAGCCCGGCGGGCCTTTACTCTGGAAACACCATATATTTT
D gene: -
clone size: -
V gene: TRBV9
J gene: TRBJ1-3

CDR3 protein: CASNQRGQGIGYTF
CDR3 DNA: TGTGCCAGCAACCAGAGGGGACAGGGAATTGGCTACACCTTC
D gene: TRBD1
clone size: -
V gene: TRBV2
J gene: TRBJ1-2

CDR3 protein: CASSLLTGGTGELFF
CDR3 DNA: TGTGCCAGCAGCCTACTGACAGGGGGCACCGGGGAGCTGTTTTTT
D gene: TRBD1
clone size: -
V gene: TRBV11-3
J gene: TRBJ2-2

CDR3 protein: CASGPGQGDEQYF
CDR3 DNA: TGCGCCAGCGGCCCGGGACAGGGTGATGAGCAGTACTTC
D gene: TRBD1
clone size: -
V gene: TRBV10-1
J gene: TRBJ2-7

CDR3 protein: CAWSGDRADTQYF
CDR3 DNA: TGTGCCTGGAGTGGGGACAGGGCGGATACGCAGTATTTT
D gene: TRBD1
clone size: once
V gene: TRBV30
J gene: TRBJ2-3

CDR3 protein: CASSWPDGYEQYF
CDR3 DNA: TGTGCCAGCAGCTGGCCAGACGGGTACGAGCAGTACTTC
D gene: -
clone size: -
V gene: TRBV6-5
J gene: TRBJ2-7

CDR3 protein: CASTPDRVSPEAFF
CDR3 DNA: TGTGCCAGCACCCCGGACAGGGTTTCTCCTGAAGCTTTCTTT
D gene: TRBD1
clone size: -
V gene: TRBV2
J gene: TRBJ1-1

CDR3 protein: CAFSDRGLHYEQYF
CDR3 DNA: TGTGCCTTTTCGGACAGGGGCCTCCACTACGAGCAGTACTTC
D gene: TRBD1
clone size: -
V gene: TRBV30
J gene: TRBJ2-7

CDR3 protein: CASSDVDSLNF
CDR3 DNA: TGTGCCAGCAGTGATGTGGACAGCCTAAACTTC
D gene: -
clone size: -
V gene: TRBV6-1
J gene: TRBJ2-7

CDR3 protein: CASSEPARLAGGDTGELFF
CDR3 DNA: TGTGCCAGCAGTGAACCAGCCCGACTAGCGGGGGGAGACACCGGGGAGCTGTTTTTT
D gene: TRBD2
clone size: -
V gene: TRBV2
J gene: TRBJ2-2

CDR3 protein: CASSFSGGTEAFF
CDR3 DNA: TGTGCCAGCAGTTTTTCGGGGGGGACTGAAGCTTTCTTT
D gene: -
clone size: few
V gene: TRBV27
J gene: TRBJ1-1

CDR3 protein: CASSYSSGDYGYTF
CDR3 DNA: TGTGCCAGCAGTTACTCGAGCGGGGACTATGGCTACACCTTC
D gene: -
clone size: -
V gene: TRBV6-2/TRBV6-3
J gene: TRBJ1-2

CDR3 protein: CASSLEGAITEAFF
CDR3 DNA: TGCGCCAGCAGCTTGGAGGGGGCTATCACTGAAGCTTTCTTT
D gene: TRBD1
clone size: -
V gene: TRBV5-1
J gene: TRBJ1-1

CDR3 protein: CAAAGDNYGYTF
CDR3 DNA: TGTGCCGCCGCAGGCGACAACTATGGCTACACCTTC
D gene: -
clone size: -
V gene: TRBV19
J gene: TRBJ1-2

CDR3 protein: CASTQLGRNTGELFF
CDR3 DNA: TGTGCCAGCACCCAACTAGGGCGGAACACCGGGGAGCTGTTTTTT
D gene: -
clone size: -
V gene: TRBV27
J gene: TRBJ2-2

CDR3 protein: CASRPWDKPNTEAFF
CDR3 DNA: TGTGCCAGCAGACCCTGGGACAAGCCGAACACTGAAGCTTTCTTT
D gene: -
clone size: -
V gene: TRBV6-5
J gene: TRBJ1-1

CDR3 protein: CAWSKTGINYGYTF
CDR3 DNA: TGTGCCTGGAGTAAGACAGGGATTAACTATGGCTACACCTTC
D gene: TRBD1
clone size: -
V gene: TRBV30
J gene: TRBJ1-2

CDR3 protein: CASSFGNSNTEAFF
CDR3 DNA: TGTGCCAGCTCTTTTGGTAACAGTAACACTGAAGCTTTCTTT
D gene: -
clone size: -
V gene: TRBV18
J gene: TRBJ1-1

CDR3 protein: CASSLSSNYGYTF
CDR3 DNA: TGTGCCAGCAGTCTCTCCTCTAACTATGGCTACACCTTC
D gene: -
clone size: -
V gene: TRBV6-5
J gene: TRBJ1-2

CDR3 protein: CASSPASGGEYEQYF
CDR3 DNA: TGTGCCAGCTCACCAGCCAGCGGGGGGGAATACGAGCAGTACTTC
D gene: TRBD2
clone size: -
V gene: TRBV18
J gene: TRBJ2-7

CDR3 protein: CASRRLDTIYF
CDR3 DNA: TGTGCCAGCAGGCGGCTGGACACCATATATTTT
D gene: -
clone size: -
V gene: TRBV12-3/TRBV12-4
J gene: TRBJ1-3

CDR3 protein: CASSYPQGGSNGYTF
CDR3 DNA: TGTGCCAGCAGCTACCCCCAGGGAGGATCCAATGGCTACACCTTC
D gene: -
clone size: -
V gene: TRBV7-9
J gene: TRBJ1-2